The next 4 T cell receptor beta chains were all read from a single sample in a study of blood T cells in healthy people across ages. Primers used in a second PCR of about 6 to 11 cycles were a sample-barcoded 5' primer and a J-beta primer mix. TCRdb fed the 5' RACE reads into MiXCR, producing one record per CDR3 protein. The sample consists of 650,000 to 1,000,000 distinct CDR3 sequences, 35% to 40% of them appearing once. The sequenced sample was blood. These receptors originate from a man aged 18 to 29 in good health.

This clonotype was seen more than once but under ten times. The chain carries TRBV28 and TRBJ2-5; TRBD1 aligns across 8 bases. Germline CDR1 reads MDHEN; CDR2 reads SYDVKM. The CDR3 extends over 12 amino acids. J was trimmed by 5 bases and V by 7 bases; bases with no gene match: 3. CDR3: CASTGGLETQYF. CDR3 in DNA: TGTGCCAGCACAGGGGGCTTGGAGACCCAGTACTTC.

In this sample, this clonotype turned up many times. The rearrangement joins TRBV20-1 to TRBJ2-3, with 13 bases lining up with TRBD2. The V gene end was trimmed by 6 bases and the J gene end by 2 bases; junction bases not matched to a gene: 5. CDR1 and CDR2 (germline): DFQATT, SNEGSKA (reference sequence). CDR3 length equals 15 residues. This CDR3 reads CSASGLAGTTDTQYF. In nucleotides, the CDR3 is TGCAGTGCATCGGGACTAGCGGGGACCACAGATACGCAGTATTTT.

The CDR3 sequence is CASSVGREDGYTF. As DNA, the CDR3 is TGTGCCAGCAGCGTAGGGAGGGAAGACGGCTACACCTTC. J is TRBJ1-2 and V is TRBV7-9, with no clear D. Germline V gene sequence: CDR1 SEHNR, CDR2 FQNEAQ (reference sequence). The CDR3 sequence is 13 residues long. Trimming removed 5 bases from V and 8 bases from J, with 15 bases in between.

J is TRBJ2-7 and V is TRBV4-3; no firm D call. The CDR3 loop spans 13 amino acids. The germline V gene has CDR1 LGHNA and CDR2 YSLEER. Trimming took 2 bases from V and 5 from J, leaving 10 bases between them. CDR3 DNA sequence: TGCGCCAGCAGCCAAAGGTTAGGGAACGAGCAGTACTTC. It specifies CASSQRLGNEQYF.